The 21 T cell receptor beta chains given below trace back to one sample, sequenced in a study of OX40 agonist ivuxolimab in advanced cancers. This table comes from immunoSEQ multiplex PCR, and its TCRdb copy is limited to in-frame clones, with some not included. The data contain 74,000 or so clones, around 93% of them singletons. This specimen was CD4+ or CD8+ T cells sorted from blood, taken in a trial of the OX40 agonist ivuxolimab. The source is an adult with an advanced solid tumor such as melanoma, head and neck, liver or kidney cancer.

The V call is TRBV6-6, the J call TRBJ2-3; 8 bases fit TRBD1. The CDR3 spans 16 residues. The V segment lost 2 bases and the J segment 2 bases; nucleotides outside the gene matches: 6. Germline V gene data show CDR1 as MNHNY and CDR2 as SVGAGI (reference sequence). The chain's CDR3 is CASSYRAGGPTDTQYF. For the CDR3, the DNA is TGTGCCAGCAGTTACAGGGCAGGGGGCCCCACAGATACGCAGTATTTT.

J is TRBJ1-2 and V is TRBV5-7; tentatively, D is TRBD1 (5 bases). TRBV5-7 is an open reading frame, and its role is uncertain. The CDR3 covers 15 residues. V lost 4 bases to trimming and J lost 0 bases, with 13 bases between them. The CDR3 reads CASSPRVGANYGYTF. The CDR3 DNA reads as TGTGCCAGCAGCCCGAGGGTGGGGGCTAACTATGGCTACACCTTC.

The rearrangement links TRBV5-1 to TRBJ2-3; D may correspond to TRBD1 or TRBD2 (5 bases each). Germline CDR1 is SGHRS and CDR2 is YFSETQ. Trimming took off 1 base at V and 1 base at J, with 19 bases between the two ends. The CDR3 has 18 amino acids. DNA for the CDR3: TGCGCCAGCAGCTTGAGTTCTTCGGGGCGGACCCGCACAGATACGCAGTATTTT. Its translation: CASSLSSSGRTRTDTQYF.

The chain uses TRBV7-2 and TRBJ2-1; TRBD1 aligns across 8 bases. The J segment lost 0 bases and the V segment lost 5 bases, leaving 15 bases of the junction unmatched. The CDR3 totals 19 residues. The V gene's germline CDR1 is SGHTA and CDR2 FQGNSA. The CDR3 sequence is CASSPLRDRSLFSYNEQFF. The CDR3 DNA follows: TGTGCCAGCAGCCCCTTGCGGGACAGGAGCCTTTTCTCCTACAATGAGCAGTTCTTC.

The chain combines TRBV5-1 with TRBJ2-5; D is ambiguous. Trimming pared 0 bases from V and 1 base from J, leaving 1 base between. Germline V gene data show CDR1 as SGHRS and CDR2 as YFSETQ. CDR3 length equals 12 residues. CDR3 sequence: CASSLGQETQYF. Written as DNA, the CDR3 is TGCGCCAGCAGCTTGGGCCAAGAGACCCAGTACTTC.

V gene TRBV6-5 combines with J gene TRBJ2-7; possibly TRBD2 for D (6 bases). Germline V gene data show CDR1 as MNHEY and CDR2 as SVGAGI. There are 14 residues in the CDR3. Trimming left V 2 bases short and J 6 bases short, with 14 bases between. The CDR3 coding sequence is TGTGCCAGCAGTTACGGAGGGACCCCGGGCGAGCAGTACTTC. Its translation is CASSYGGTPGEQYF.

The V call is TRBV18, the J call TRBJ2-1, with TRBD2 matching 14 bases. Germline V gene data show CDR1 as KGHSH and CDR2 as LQKENI. This CDR3 has 17 residues. The V gene end was trimmed by 3 bases and the J gene end by 0 bases; junction bases not matched to a gene: 1. The CDR3 reads CASSPGTSGSSYNEQFF. For the CDR3, the DNA is TGTGCCAGCTCACCTGGGACTAGCGGGAGCTCCTACAATGAGCAGTTCTTC.

The chain uses TRBV7-2 and TRBJ2-1, with a possible D match to TRBD2 (6 bases). The CDR3 loop spans 16 amino acids. Per germline, CDR1 SGHTA and CDR2 FQGNSA. Trimming left V 4 bases short and J 0 bases short, with 13 bases between. In DNA form, the CDR3 reads TGTGCCAGCAGCTCGGAGGGGCCCCGCTCCTACAATGAGCAGTTCTTC. Translating it yields CASSSEGPRSYNEQFF.

This chain links TRBV5-1 with TRBJ2-1, with D perhaps assigned TRBD1 or TRBD2 (6 bases each). From germline, CDR1 is SGHRS and CDR2 YFSETQ. Trimming pared 0 bases from V and 6 bases from J, leaving 13 bases between. There are 15 residues in the CDR3. Here the CDR3 reads CASSLGPGAVNEQFF. DNA of the CDR3: TGCGCCAGCAGCTTGGGACCGGGGGCGGTCAATGAGCAGTTCTTC.

J is TRBJ2-3 and V is TRBV29-1; D is possibly TRBD1 (6 bases). CDR1 is SQVTM, CDR2 ANQGSEA, per germline. The CDR3 extends over 15 amino acids. V shed 3 bases and J shed 2 bases, with 15 bases lying between them. CDR3 loop: CSVDTGLELTDTQYF. The CDR3 nucleotides read TGCAGCGTTGACACAGGGTTGGAACTCACAGATACGCAGTATTTT.

V gene TRBV30 combines with J gene TRBJ2-5, with D possibly being TRBD2 (5 bases). The CDR3 length is 13 residues. In germline, CDR1 is GTSNPN, CDR2 SVGIG (reference sequence). V lost 2 bases, J lost 4 bases, and 11 bases lay in between. CDR3 amino acids: CAWSTRRGETQYF. The CDR3 bases are TGTGCCTGGAGTACTCGACGGGGAGAGACCCAGTACTTC.

This chain uses TRBV7-2 with TRBJ1-1; D ambiguous. Germline-derived CDR1 and CDR2 are SGHTA and FQGNSA. This CDR3 has 13 residues. The V gene lost 3 bases and the J gene lost 0 bases, with 5 bases spanning the gap. CDR3 protein: CASSFDLNTEAFF. The CDR3 DNA reads as TGTGCCAGCAGCTTCGATTTGAACACTGAAGCTTTCTTT.

The chain combines TRBV6-1 with TRBJ2-1; 8 positions match TRBD1. The CDR3 has 16 residues. V lost 4 bases to trimming and J lost 7 bases; unmatched junction nucleotides: 12. Per germline, CDR1 MNHNS and CDR2 SASEGT. The CDR3 protein is CASSVSGTGGQNEQFF. The CDR3 bases are TGTGCCAGCAGTGTCTCGGGTACAGGGGGGCAGAATGAGCAGTTCTTC.

The V gene is TRBV7-8, the J gene TRBJ1-5; D might be TRBD1 (5 bases). The CDR3 contains 16 residues. Trimming left V 5 bases short and J 1 base short, with 15 bases between. Germline CDR1 reads SGHVS; CDR2 reads FQNEAQ. As DNA, the CDR3 is TGTGCCAGCAGCCTCCGCGACCCAGGGAGCAATCAGCCCCAGCATTTT. This sequence encodes CASSLRDPGSNQPQHF.

This rearrangement joins TRBV25-1 to TRBJ2-1, with 7 bases that match TRBD1. The CDR3 sequence is 16 residues long. The V gene's germline CDR1 is MGHDK and CDR2 SYGVNS. V lost 4 bases to trimming and J lost 4 bases; unmatched junction nucleotides: 10. The CDR3: CASSGEGAGWYNEQFF. Here the CDR3 DNA reads TGTGCCAGCAGTGGTGAGGGGGCGGGCTGGTACAATGAGCAGTTCTTC.

The CDR3 DNA sequence: TGCGCCAGCAGCTTGGCCGCTAGCGGGGGCGATACGCAGTATTTT. Amino acids: CASSLAASGGDTQYF. The chain links TRBV5-1 to TRBJ2-3, with 10 bases matching TRBD2. J gave up 6 bases and V 0 bases, and 4 bases lay outside the gene matches. CDR3 length equals 15 residues. In germline, CDR1 is SGHRS, CDR2 YFSETQ.

The chain is built from TRBV5-1 and TRBJ2-2; 8 bases are shared with TRBD1. From germline, CDR1 is SGHRS and CDR2 YFSETQ. The CDR3 runs 14 residues. J lost 5 bases, V lost 5 bases, and 5 bases had no gene match. CDR3 sequence (DNA): TGCGCCAGCAGGACAGGGGTCGGGACCGGGGAGCTGTTTTTT. This codes for CASRTGVGTGELFF.

This clone was counted a single time. V gene TRBV7-9 combines with J gene TRBJ1-1, with D perhaps TRBD1 (5 bases). Trimming pared 0 bases from V and 6 bases from J, leaving 8 bases between. The CDR3 is 13 residues long. Germline CDR1 reads SEHNR; CDR2 reads FQNEAQ (reference sequence). The CDR3 DNA reads TGTGCCAGCAGCTTAGCTCAGGGCGCTGAAGCTTTCTTT. Translating it yields CASSLAQGAEAFF.

This clone was counted between two and nine times. This chain uses TRBV10-3 with TRBJ1-1; 7 bases fit TRBD1. The CDR3 contains 13 residues. The germline CDR1 and CDR2 sequences are ENHRY and SYGVKD. Trimming removed 7 bases from V and 4 bases from J; junction bases left unmatched: 6. The CDR3 sequence: CAITSQGVTEAFF. For the CDR3, the DNA is TGTGCCATCACATCTCAGGGGGTCACTGAAGCTTTCTTT.

V and J are TRBV10-1 and TRBJ2-7, with TRBD1 matching 9 bases. In germline, CDR1 is WNHNN, CDR2 SYGVQD (reference sequence). This CDR3 contains 15 residues. The V and J ends lost 3 bases and 2 bases, in that order; junction bases with no gene match: 5. CDR3 DNA: TGCGCCAGCAGTGACCCCGGGACAGGGACCTACGAGCAGTACTTC. It yields the protein CASSDPGTGTYEQYF.

The rearrangement links TRBV28 to TRBJ2-3; D may be TRBD2 (6 bases). V lost 6 bases to trimming and J lost 0 bases, with 13 bases between them. CDR3 size: 15 residues. The germline V gene has CDR1 MDHEN and CDR2 SYDVKM. This chain's CDR3 is CASRMWGTSTDTQYF. As DNA, the CDR3 is TGTGCCAGCAGGATGTGGGGGACTAGCACAGATACGCAGTATTTT.